The rows below give T cell receptor beta chains drawn from one sample of a study of T cell repertoires in cytomegalovirus infection. Their target antigens are unknown. TCRdb reprocessed the reads via MiXCR and lists one record per CDR3 protein. The sample carries around 750,000 distinct CDR3 sequences, approximately 30% recorded once. This specimen was cultured CD8+ T cells from PBMCs, taken from culture after CMV antigen stimulation. The receptors here all came from a human donor in good health (CMV status not recorded). Some clones in this sample may be carry-over from other donors' samples. The conserved cysteine and the conserved F or W are not part of the CDR3 here.

J: TRBJ1-1
V: TRBV4-3
CDR3: ASSQVAWTGATEAF

J: TRBJ1-3
V: TRBV11-3
CDR3: ASSSGRIPGNTIY

J: TRBJ2-2
V: TRBV4-3
CDR3: ASRAQYEFSGELF

J: TRBJ2-1
V: TRBV2
CDR3: ASSEIPAGLLGHEQF

J: TRBJ2-1
V: TRBV19
CDR3: ASARPYNEQF

J: TRBJ1-1
V: TRBV6-5
CDR3: ASSYSGTMNTEAF

J: TRBJ2-2
V: TRBV2
CDR3: AIGQTNTGELF

J: TRBJ1-1
V: TRBV2
CDR3: ASSEGMSLAGTEAF

J: TRBJ2-1
V: TRBV7-8
CDR3: ASSLATSGLF

J: TRBJ1-1
V: TRBV7-9
CDR3: ASSPWTLYTEAF

J: TRBJ1-1
V: TRBV10-3
CDR3: AISYTGEAF

J: TRBJ1-2
V: TRBV15
CDR3: ATSRDKGRGTDNYGYT

J: TRBJ1-1
V: TRBV29-1
CDR3: SVSTEAF

J: TRBJ2-1
V: TRBV5-5
CDR3: ASSPDYRSSYNEQF

J: TRBJ1-2
V: TRBV7-6
CDR3: ASSLALDYGYT

J: TRBJ1-1
V: TRBV6-2/TRBV6-3
CDR3: ASSPLLGHTEAF

J: TRBJ1-2
V: TRBV7-9
CDR3: ASSPPGDSEGYT

J: TRBJ1-1
V: TRBV7-4
CDR3: ASSARSEPEAF

J: TRBJ1-1
V: TRBV10-3
CDR3: ATWRDTEAF

J: TRBJ1-4
V: TRBV7-8
CDR3: ASSLVKSGAEKLF

J: TRBJ2-2
V: TRBV19
CDR3: ASSIEWHIAGELF

J: TRBJ2-5
V: TRBV7-9
CDR3: ASSLWKGSQETQY

J: TRBJ1-1
V: TRBV6-5
CDR3: ASSYGGFTEAF

J: TRBJ1-2
V: TRBV27
CDR3: ASSLSLITGIGGYT

J: TRBJ2-1
V: TRBV29-1
CDR3: SVDPVVGWGGYNEQF

J: TRBJ2-7
V: TRBV20-1
CDR3: SAPTGGWFVTYEQY

J: TRBJ2-5
V: TRBV7-9
CDR3: ASSFQLAGGWGEETQY

J: TRBJ2-7
V: TRBV7-4
CDR3: ASSLARLGTSYEQY

J: TRBJ1-1
V: TRBV7-8
CDR3: ASSTKPANTEAF

J: TRBJ2-7
V: TRBV7-9
CDR3: ASSPGLAGGPFYEQY

J: TRBJ2-1
V: TRBV6-1
CDR3: ASSAPGLAAPGQF

J: TRBJ1-2
V: TRBV29-1
CDR3: SVGSEGNYGYT